The TCR beta chain under discussion was sequenced for a study of blood T cells in healthy people across ages. Across the study: About one barcoded beta molecule per two T cells was the capture yield of template switching.

Trimming shortened V by 4 bases and J by 7 bases, and 13 bases separated the two germline ends. The CDR3 is 13 residues long. This clonotype was observed a few times. It was with a sample-barcoded 5' primer and a J-beta primer mix that a second PCR of about 6 to 12 cycles was run. TCRdb re-called the 5' RACE reads with MiXCR, one entry per CDR3 protein. This sample has 1.5 million to 2 million distinct CDR3 sequences, with approximately 32% found just once. Sequencing was performed on blood. V gene TRBV12-3 or TRBV12-4 combines with J gene TRBJ1-2, with D possibly being TRBD1 (5 bases). The sequence was obtained from a woman in her 30s in good health. CDR3 bases: TGTGCCAGCAGTTCTTCAGGGACGGGTGGCTACACCTTC. This gives the protein CASSSSGTGGYTF.